This TCR beta chain stems from a study of T cell responses to AZD1222 COVID-19 vaccine. Regarding the study as a whole: No repertoire was sampled before or during the peak T cell response, only after it. Donor demographics were predominantly white British with a female majority; clonal diversity may be underestimated. CD4 TCRs associated with vaccination spanned spike, dominating at 160-218 and 743-854.

About this clone: What it binds is unknown.

The protocol was immunoSEQ multiplex PCR, while the TCRdb copy is restricted to in-frame clones and leaves out a portion. The table lists around 110,000 clones, roughly 85% of them singletons. The CDR3 is 18 residues long. V lost 4 bases, J lost 2 bases, and 23 bases lay in between. In germline, CDR1 is SGHTA, CDR2 FQGNSA. Sequencing used peripheral blood, obtained on day 0 of MenACWY control vaccination. The receptor's source is an adult in good health. The genes are TRBV7-2 and TRBJ1-2; D may be TRBD1 (6 bases). The CDR3 reads CASSSAPLLRTVNYGYTF. DNA of the CDR3: TGTGCCAGCAGCTCAGCTCCCCTCCTACGGACAGTAAACTATGGCTACACCTTC.